This is a list of T cell receptor beta chains from one sample in a study of shared clonotypes between healthy human individuals. Generated by immunoSEQ multiplex PCR, the TCRdb table keeps only in-frame clones and is missing some. This sample carries roughly 1,100,000 clones, more than 65% of them seen once, and the ten largest clones take over 1.3%. The sample was memory CD4+ T cells sorted from blood. The receptors were sampled from a man aged 18 to 29 in good health. CDR3s include the opening cysteine and the closing phenylalanine or tryptophan. D genes are given only for firm matches. Where a row states a size, it is once, few, many or the class of an expanded clone; other rows omit it.

TRBV10-3	.	.	TRBJ2-7	CAISVEAVYEQYF	TGTGCCATCAGTGTGGAGGCGGTCTACGAGCAGTACTTC
TRBV30	many	.	TRBJ2-2	CAWSPPGRDTGELFF	TGTGCCTGGAGCCCTCCCGGACGGGACACCGGGGAGCTGTTTTTT
TRBV10-3	.	TRBD2	TRBJ2-3	CAISESGGRSRDTQYF	TGTGCCATCAGTGAGAGTGGCGGGAGGTCGCGGGATACGCAGTATTTT
TRBV7-2	.	.	TRBJ2-7	CASSLGSNSAKYF	TGTGCCAGCAGCTTAGGGTCCAACAGCGCGAAGTACTTC
TRBV5-8	.	.	TRBJ1-5	CASSLTGNQPQHF	TGTGCCAGCAGCTTGACAGGGAATCAGCCCCAGCATTTT
TRBV5-6	.	TRBD1	TRBJ1-2	CASSPDRGQYGYTF	TGTGCCAGCAGCCCGGACAGGGGGCAATATGGCTACACCTTC
TRBV6-5	.	.	TRBJ1-5	CASSPARNQPQHF	TGTGCCAGCAGTCCCGCCCGTAATCAGCCCCAGCATTTT
TRBV19	once	.	TRBJ1-5	CASSIGGTLDGIPQHF	TGTGCCAGTAGTATAGGTGGGACACTGGATGGTATACCCCAGCATTTT
TRBV23-1	once	.	TRBJ1-1	CASSLLRNTEAFF	TGCGCCAGCAGTCTCCTAAGGAACACTGAAGCTTTCTTT
TRBV6-5	.	.	TRBJ1-2	CASSSTGVYGYTF	TGTGCCAGCAGTTCAACGGGGGTCTATGGCTACACCTTC
TRBV21-1	.	.	TRBJ2-7	CASSKATGDRAYEQYF	TGTGCCAGCAGCAAAGCCACCGGTGATAGGGCCTACGAGCAGTACTTC
TRBV5-4	.	TRBD1	TRBJ2-1	CASSLAPGQAFNEQFF	TGTGCCAGCAGCTTGGCTCCGGGACAGGCCTTCAATGAGCAGTTCTTC
TRBV19	.	TRBD2	TRBJ2-5	CASEGLAGGPLRETQYF	TGTGCCAGTGAAGGACTAGCGGGAGGGCCTTTGCGTGAGACCCAGTACTTC
TRBV19	.	.	TRBJ2-2	CASSATGYYGTGELFF	TGTGCCAGTAGTGCCACAGGGTATTACGGCACCGGGGAGCTGTTTTTT
TRBV4-1	once	.	TRBJ2-7	CASSQDAAGGSSYEQYF	TGCGCCAGCAGCCAAGATGCGGCTGGAGGTTCGTCTTACGAGCAGTACTTC
TRBV10-3	.	.	TRBJ1-1	CAISESGETEAFF	TGTGCCATCAGTGAATCAGGGGAAACTGAAGCTTTCTTT
TRBV6-5	.	TRBD1	TRBJ1-4	CASSPPGQGFEKLFF	TGTGCCAGCAGTCCCCCCGGACAGGGGTTTGAAAAACTGTTTTTT
TRBV5-1	few	.	TRBJ2-5	CASSLIGGLLETQYF	TGCGCCAGCAGCTTAATAGGGGGGCTGTTAGAGACCCAGTACTTC
TRBV19	.	.	TRBJ1-2	CASSIAQANYGYTF	TGTGCCAGTAGTATCGCCCAGGCAAACTATGGCTACACCTTC
TRBV5-5	.	TRBD1	TRBJ1-4	CASSYGTGGLWANEKLFF	TGTGCCAGCAGCTACGGGACAGGGGGCCTCTGGGCTAATGAAAAACTGTTTTTT
TRBV6-6	.	TRBD2	TRBJ2-7	CASSLSSGFYEQYF	TGTGCCAGCAGTCTGTCTAGCGGATTCTACGAGCAGTACTTC
TRBV5-6	.	.	TRBJ2-7	CASSFAGSTYEQYF	TGTGCCAGCAGCTTTGCTGGGTCTACCTACGAGCAGTACTTC
TRBV19	few	.	TRBJ1-6	CASSIGQWIHPNSPLHF	TGTGCCAGTAGTATAGGACAGTGGATTCATCCTAATTCACCCCTCCACTTT
TRBV5-8	.	.	TRBJ1-2	CASSLGSAGYTF	TGTGCCAGCAGCTTGGGATCGGCGGGCTACACCTTC
TRBV5-4	.	.	TRBJ1-1	CASSLYRDTEAFF	TGTGCCAGCAGCTTGTATAGGGACACTGAAGCTTTCTTT
TRBV30	.	TRBD1	TRBJ2-1	CAWKNRGRAHNEQFF	TGTGCCTGGAAAAACAGGGGTCGGGCTCACAATGAGCAGTTCTTC
TRBV19	.	.	TRBJ2-1	CASSRVVGNEQFF	TGTGCCAGTAGTAGGGTCGTAGGGAATGAGCAGTTCTTC
TRBV27	.	TRBD1	TRBJ2-6	CASSLSRDRSSGANVLTF	TGTGCCAGCAGTTTATCCCGGGACAGGAGCTCTGGGGCCAACGTCCTGACTTTC
TRBV7-9	.	TRBD2	TRBJ2-4	CASSHSGGKNIQYF	TGTGCCAGCAGCCATAGCGGGGGCAAAAACATTCAGTACTTC
TRBV7-2	.	.	TRBJ2-7	CASSLSIGSFYEQYF	TGTGCCAGCAGCTTATCGATAGGGTCCTTCTACGAGCAGTACTTC
TRBV11-2	.	TRBD2	TRBJ2-5	CASSLAGGRAETQYF	TGTGCCAGCAGCTTAGCGGGCGGGAGGGCAGAGACCCAGTACTTC
TRBV27	once	.	TRBJ2-5	CASSRDPFEETQYF	TGTGCCAGCAGTAGGGACCCGTTTGAAGAGACCCAGTACTTC
TRBV5-1	.	.	TRBJ1-1	CASSWGLNTEAFF	TGCGCCAGCAGCTGGGGGCTGAACACTGAAGCTTTCTTT
TRBV28	many	TRBD1	TRBJ1-2	CASSRTRQGIIRGYTF	TGTGCCAGCAGCAGGACCCGACAGGGGATCATACGTGGCTACACCTTC
TRBV10-3	.	.	TRBJ2-2	CAIAGSTGLINTGELFF	TGTGCCATCGCCGGTTCTACAGGCCTCATCAACACCGGGGAGCTGTTTTTT
TRBV5-1	.	.	TRBJ2-2	CASSLESGGTGELFF	TGCGCCAGCAGCTTGGAAAGTGGGGGCACCGGGGAGCTGTTTTTT
TRBV2	.	.	TRBJ1-2	CASVSGRFGYTF	TGTGCCAGCGTAAGCGGCCGTTTTGGCTACACCTTC
TRBV5-1	.	TRBD1	TRBJ1-2	CASSRLGQDPSAYF	TGCGCCAGCAGCCGTTTAGGACAGGACCCTTCGGCCTACTTC
TRBV9	.	.	TRBJ2-3	CASSVVHSNTDTQYF	TGTGCCAGCAGCGTAGTACACTCCAACACAGATACGCAGTATTTT
TRBV6-1	.	.	TRBJ2-2	CASSRRADGELFF	TGTGCCAGCAGCCGCCGGGCGGACGGGGAGCTGTTTTTT
TRBV5-5	once	.	TRBJ2-2	CASSLDGTTNTGELFF	TGTGCCAGCAGCTTGGACGGGACAACGAACACCGGGGAGCTGTTTTTT
TRBV7-7	.	TRBD2	TRBJ2-3	CASSPVGAGATQYF	TGTGCTAGCAGCCCCGTGGGAGCGGGGGCTACGCAGTATTTT
TRBV18	.	.	TRBJ1-2	CASSQGDTNYGYTF	TGTGCCAGCTCACAGGGGGACACTAACTATGGCTACACCTTC
TRBV19	.	.	TRBJ1-6	CASRKGGNNSPLHF	TGTGCCAGTCGGAAGGGGGGGAATAATTCACCCCTCCACTTT
TRBV2	few	TRBD2	TRBJ2-1	CASKGLAGYNEQFF	TGTGCCAGCAAGGGACTAGCGGGATACAATGAGCAGTTCTTC
TRBV15	.	.	TRBJ1-2	CATSRDDGYGYTF	TGTGCCACCAGCAGAGACGATGGCTATGGCTACACCTTC
TRBV2	once	.	TRBJ2-3	CASIRDSTDTQYF	TGTGCCAGCATCAGAGACAGCACAGATACGCAGTATTTT
TRBV5-6	.	TRBD2	TRBJ2-5	CASSLFQGLVETQYF	TGTGCCAGCAGCTTGTTCCAGGGACTAGTGGAGACCCAGTACTTC
TRBV9	.	.	TRBJ2-2	CASSVWAANTGELFF	TGTGCCAGCAGCGTATGGGCGGCGAACACCGGGGAGCTGTTTTTT
TRBV7-2	.	.	TRBJ2-7	CASSLRTGYEQYF	TGTGCCAGCAGCTTACGGACCGGTTACGAGCAGTACTTC
TRBV5-1	.	.	TRBJ1-1	CASSLDGRGTRVGTEAFF	TGCGCCAGCAGCTTGGACGGCCGCGGTACCCGAGTCGGCACTGAAGCTTTCTTT
TRBV7-2	.	.	TRBJ2-7	CASRQGPSSYEQYF	TGTGCCAGCAGGCAGGGACCCAGCTCCTACGAGCAGTACTTC
TRBV4-1	.	.	TRBJ2-7	CASSRGTESYEQYF	TGCGCCAGCAGCCGCGGGACGGAGTCCTACGAGCAGTACTTC
TRBV11-2	.	.	TRBJ2-7	CASSLTDSVSYEQYF	TGTGCCAGCAGCTTAACCGATAGTGTATCCTACGAGCAGTACTTC
TRBV5-6	.	.	TRBJ1-5	CASSLRQSNQPQHF	TGTGCCAGCAGCTTGCGGCAGAGCAATCAGCCCCAGCATTTT
TRBV10-3	.	TRBD1	TRBJ1-4	CAIRRGTDNEKLFF	TGTGCCATTCGGAGGGGGACAGATAATGAAAAACTGTTTTTT
TRBV6-1	.	TRBD2	TRBJ2-7	CASSLTSGTSEQYF	TGTGCCAGCAGTTTGACTAGCGGGACGAGCGAGCAGTACTTC
TRBV5-5	many	.	TRBJ1-4	CASNEGTFNEKLFF	TGTGCCAGCAACGAGGGGACGTTTAATGAAAAACTGTTTTTT